Included here is one T cell receptor beta chain sequence, with context. Amplification used 60 Vbeta primers and 13 Jbeta primers. Measured with immunoSEQ multiplex PCR; TCRdb has only the in-frame clones, and not every one. Its table lists approximately 120,000 clones. This specimen belongs to a study of cytomegalovirus exposure and HLA in healthy donors. The CDR3 has 15 amino acids. V lost 7 bases to trimming and J lost 6 bases; unmatched junction nucleotides: 11. The germline V gene has CDR1 MNHEY and CDR2 SVGAGI. The sequence came from an older woman in good health and CMV-seronegative. V gene TRBV6-5 combines with J gene TRBJ1-4; 7 positions match TRBD1. Sequenced sample: PBMCs. The CDR3 DNA follows: TGTGCCAGCAAACCACAGGGGAGTAGGCATGAAAAACTGTTTTTT. Its translation is CASKPQGSRHEKLFF.